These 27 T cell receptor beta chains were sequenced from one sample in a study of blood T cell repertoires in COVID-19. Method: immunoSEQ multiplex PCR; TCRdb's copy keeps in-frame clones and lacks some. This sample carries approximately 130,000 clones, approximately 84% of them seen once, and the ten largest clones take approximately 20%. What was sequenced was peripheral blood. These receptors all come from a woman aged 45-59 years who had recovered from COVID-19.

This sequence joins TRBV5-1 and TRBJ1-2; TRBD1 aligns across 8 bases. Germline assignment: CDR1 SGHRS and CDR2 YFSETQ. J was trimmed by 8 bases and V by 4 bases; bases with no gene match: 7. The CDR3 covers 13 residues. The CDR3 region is CASSPDRVDGYTF. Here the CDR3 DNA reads TGCGCCAGCAGCCCGGACAGGGTAGACGGCTACACCTTC.

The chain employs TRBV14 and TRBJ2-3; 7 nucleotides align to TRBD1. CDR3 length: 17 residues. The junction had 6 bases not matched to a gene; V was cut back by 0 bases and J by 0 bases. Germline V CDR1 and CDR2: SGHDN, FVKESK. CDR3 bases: TGTGCCAGCAGCCAAGAGCAGGGCAGGGGGAGCACAGATACGCAGTATTTT. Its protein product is CASSQEQGRGSTDTQYF.

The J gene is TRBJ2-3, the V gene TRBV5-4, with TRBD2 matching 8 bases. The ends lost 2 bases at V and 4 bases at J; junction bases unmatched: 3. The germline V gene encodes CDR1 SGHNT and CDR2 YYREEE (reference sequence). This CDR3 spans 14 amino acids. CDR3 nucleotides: TGTGCCAGCAGCTTAGGGCGGGGGGCAGATACGCAGTATTTT. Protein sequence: CASSLGRGADTQYF.

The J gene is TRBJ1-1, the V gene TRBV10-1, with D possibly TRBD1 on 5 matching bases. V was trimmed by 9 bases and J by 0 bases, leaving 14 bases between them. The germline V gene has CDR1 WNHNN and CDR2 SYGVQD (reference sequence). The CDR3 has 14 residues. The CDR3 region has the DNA TGCGCCAGGAAAAAAACAGGCCTGAACACTGAAGCTTTCTTT. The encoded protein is CARKKTGLNTEAFF.

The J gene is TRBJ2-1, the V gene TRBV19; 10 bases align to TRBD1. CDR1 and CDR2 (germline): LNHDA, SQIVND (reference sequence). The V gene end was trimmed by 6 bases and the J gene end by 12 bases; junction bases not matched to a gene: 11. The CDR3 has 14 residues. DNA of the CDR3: TGTGCCAGTAGCTTCCTCCCCCGGGACAGGGGGCAGTTCTTC. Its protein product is CASSFLPRDRGQFF.

CDR3 nucleotides: TGTGCCTGGAGTGTAACCCAGGGGGCAACCGGGGAGCTGTTTTTT. Its translation is CAWSVTQGATGELFF. This chain links TRBV30 with TRBJ2-2; 8 bases are a match to TRBD1. The CDR3 length is 15 residues. Germline CDR1 GTSNPN, CDR2 SVGIG (reference sequence). V shed 0 bases, J shed 5 bases, and the junction held 5 bases outside the gene matches. The whole variable domain, remainder taken from reference TRBV30 and TRBJ2-2, is SQTIHQWPATLVQPVGSPLSLECTVEGTSNPNLYWYRQAAGRGLQLLFYSVGIGQISSEVPQNLSASRPQDRQFILSSKKLLLSDSGFYLCAWSVTQGATGELFFGEGSRLTVL.

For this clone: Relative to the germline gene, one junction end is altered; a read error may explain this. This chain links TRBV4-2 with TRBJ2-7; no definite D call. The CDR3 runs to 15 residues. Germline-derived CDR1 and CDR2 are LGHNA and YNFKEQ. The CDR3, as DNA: TGTGCCAGCAGGCAAGAAGATAACGGAGTTTCCGAGCAGTACTTC. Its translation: CASRQEDNGVSEQYF.

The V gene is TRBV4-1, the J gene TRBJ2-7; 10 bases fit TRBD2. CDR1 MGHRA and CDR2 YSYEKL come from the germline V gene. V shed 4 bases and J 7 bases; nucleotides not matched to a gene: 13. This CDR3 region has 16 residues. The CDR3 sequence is CASSRFSSGSEMEQYF. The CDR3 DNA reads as TGCGCCAGCAGCCGATTCTCTAGCGGGAGTGAGATGGAGCAGTACTTC.

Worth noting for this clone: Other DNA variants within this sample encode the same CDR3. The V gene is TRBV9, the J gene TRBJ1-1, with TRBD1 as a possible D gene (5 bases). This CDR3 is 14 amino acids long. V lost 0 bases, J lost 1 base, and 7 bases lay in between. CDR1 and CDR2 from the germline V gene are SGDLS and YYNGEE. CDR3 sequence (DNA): TGTGCCAGCAGCGTAGTACAGGCGAACACTGAAGCTTTCTTT. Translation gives CASSVVQANTEAFF.

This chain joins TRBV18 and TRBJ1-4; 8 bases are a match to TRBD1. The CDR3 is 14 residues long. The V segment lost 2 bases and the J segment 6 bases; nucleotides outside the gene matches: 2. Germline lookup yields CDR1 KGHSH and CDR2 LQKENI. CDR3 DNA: TGTGCCAGCTCACCAACACAGGGGGATGAAAAACTGTTTTTT. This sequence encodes CASSPTQGDEKLFF.

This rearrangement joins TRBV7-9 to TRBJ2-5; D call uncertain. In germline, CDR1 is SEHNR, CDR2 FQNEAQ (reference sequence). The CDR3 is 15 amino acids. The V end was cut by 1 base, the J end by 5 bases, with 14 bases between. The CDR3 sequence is CASSLVFQVLETQYF. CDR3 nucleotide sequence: TGTGCCAGCAGCTTAGTATTTCAGGTTTTGGAGACCCAGTACTTC.

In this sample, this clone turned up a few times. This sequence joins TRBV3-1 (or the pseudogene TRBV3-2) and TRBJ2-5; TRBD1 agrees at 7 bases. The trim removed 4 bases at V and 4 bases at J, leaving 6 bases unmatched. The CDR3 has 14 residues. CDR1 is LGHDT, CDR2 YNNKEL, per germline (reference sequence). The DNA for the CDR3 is TGTGCCAGCAGCCCCCTAGGGGGCGGAGAGACCCAGTACTTC. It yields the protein CASSPLGGGETQYF.

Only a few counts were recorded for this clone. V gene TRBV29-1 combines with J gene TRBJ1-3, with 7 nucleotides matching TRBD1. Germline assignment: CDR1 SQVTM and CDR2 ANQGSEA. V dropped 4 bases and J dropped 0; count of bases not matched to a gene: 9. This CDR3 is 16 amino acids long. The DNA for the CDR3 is TGCAGCGTTGTCCAGGGGGGCAGCAACTCTGGAAACACCATATATTTT. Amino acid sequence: CSVVQGGSNSGNTIYF.

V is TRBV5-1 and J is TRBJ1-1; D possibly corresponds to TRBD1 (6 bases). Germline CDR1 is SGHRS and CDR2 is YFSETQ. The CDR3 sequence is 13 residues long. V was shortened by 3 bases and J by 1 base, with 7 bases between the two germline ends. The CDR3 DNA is TGCGCCAGCAGCTCGACAGGGAACACTGAAGCTTTCTTT. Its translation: CASSSTGNTEAFF.

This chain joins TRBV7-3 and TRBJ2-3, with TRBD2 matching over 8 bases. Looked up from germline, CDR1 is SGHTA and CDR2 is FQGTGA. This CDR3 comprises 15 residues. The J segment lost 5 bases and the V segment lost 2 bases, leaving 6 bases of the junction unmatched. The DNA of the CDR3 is TGTGCCAGCAGCTTAGCGGGGGGCCATGGAGATACGCAGTATTTT. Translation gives CASSLAGGHGDTQYF.

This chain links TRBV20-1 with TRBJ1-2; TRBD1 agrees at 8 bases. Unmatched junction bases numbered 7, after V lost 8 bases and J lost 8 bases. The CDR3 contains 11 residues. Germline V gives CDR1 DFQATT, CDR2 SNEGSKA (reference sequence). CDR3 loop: CSYQGAEGYTF. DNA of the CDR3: TGCAGTTATCAGGGGGCGGAGGGCTACACCTTC.

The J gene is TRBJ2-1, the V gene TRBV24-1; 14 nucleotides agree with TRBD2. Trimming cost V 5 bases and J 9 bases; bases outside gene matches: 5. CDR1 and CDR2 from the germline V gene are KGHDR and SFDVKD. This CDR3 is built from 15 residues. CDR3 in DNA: TGTGCCACCAGTGGGGAGGGACTAGCGGGAGTTGAGCAGTTCTTC. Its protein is CATSGEGLAGVEQFF.

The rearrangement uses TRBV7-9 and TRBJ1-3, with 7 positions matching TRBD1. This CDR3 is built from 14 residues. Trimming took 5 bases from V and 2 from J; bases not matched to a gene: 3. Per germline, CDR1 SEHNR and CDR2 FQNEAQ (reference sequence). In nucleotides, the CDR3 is TGTGCCAGCAGCCCGGACAGGCCTGGAAACACCATATATTTT. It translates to CASSPDRPGNTIYF.

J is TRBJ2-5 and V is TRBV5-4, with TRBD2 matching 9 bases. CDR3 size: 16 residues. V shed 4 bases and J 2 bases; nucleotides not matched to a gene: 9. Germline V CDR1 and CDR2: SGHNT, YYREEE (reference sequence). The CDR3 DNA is TGTGCCAGCAGCCCTAAAGGCGGGGGGGCACAAGAGACCCAGTACTTC. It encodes CASSPKGGGAQETQYF.

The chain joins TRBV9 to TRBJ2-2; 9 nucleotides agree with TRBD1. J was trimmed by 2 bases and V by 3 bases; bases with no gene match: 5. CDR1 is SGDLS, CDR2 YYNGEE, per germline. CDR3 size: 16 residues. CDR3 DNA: TGTGCCAGCAGCGGGCAGGGACAGGGAAACACCGGGGAGCTGTTTTTT. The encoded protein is CASSGQGQGNTGELFF.

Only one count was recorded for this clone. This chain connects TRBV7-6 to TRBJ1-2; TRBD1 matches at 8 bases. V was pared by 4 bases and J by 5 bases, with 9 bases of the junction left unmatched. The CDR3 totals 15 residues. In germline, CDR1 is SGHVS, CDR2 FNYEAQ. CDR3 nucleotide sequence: TGTGCCAGCAGCTCCGGTACAGGGGGAGTATATGGCTACACCTTC. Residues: CASSSGTGGVYGYTF. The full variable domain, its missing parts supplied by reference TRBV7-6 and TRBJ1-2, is GAGVSQSPRYKVTKRGQDVALRCDPISGHVSLYWYRQALGQGPEFLTYFNYEAQQDKSGLPNDRFSAERPEGSISTLTIQRTEQRDSAMYRCASSSGTGGVYGYTFGSGTRLTVV.

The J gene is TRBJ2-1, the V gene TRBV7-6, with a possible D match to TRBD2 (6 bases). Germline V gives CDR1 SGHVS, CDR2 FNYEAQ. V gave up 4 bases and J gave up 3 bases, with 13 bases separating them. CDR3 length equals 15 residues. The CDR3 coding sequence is TGTGCCAGCAGCTCAGCCGGGAGTTTCTACAATGAGCAGTTCTTC. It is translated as CASSSAGSFYNEQFF.

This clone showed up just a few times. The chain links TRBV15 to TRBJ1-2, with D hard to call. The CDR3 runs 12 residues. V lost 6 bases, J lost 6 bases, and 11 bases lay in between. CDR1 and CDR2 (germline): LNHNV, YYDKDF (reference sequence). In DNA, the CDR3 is TGTGCCACCAGTTACCATTGGCATGGCTACACCTTC. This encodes CATSYHWHGYTF.

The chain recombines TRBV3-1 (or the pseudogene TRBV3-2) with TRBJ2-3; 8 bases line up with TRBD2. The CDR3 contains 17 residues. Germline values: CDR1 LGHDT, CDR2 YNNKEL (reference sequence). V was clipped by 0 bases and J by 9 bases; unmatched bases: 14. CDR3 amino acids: CASSQDPAGGPGSTQYF. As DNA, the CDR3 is TGTGCCAGCAGCCAAGATCCGGCGGGGGGCCCAGGGTCGACGCAGTATTTT.

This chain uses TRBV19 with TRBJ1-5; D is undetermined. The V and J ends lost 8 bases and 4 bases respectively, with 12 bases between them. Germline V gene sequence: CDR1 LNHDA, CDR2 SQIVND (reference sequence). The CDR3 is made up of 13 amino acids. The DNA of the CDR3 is TGTGCCAGTTCTGCCGTCGGTAATCAGCCCCAGCATTTT. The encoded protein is CASSAVGNQPQHF.

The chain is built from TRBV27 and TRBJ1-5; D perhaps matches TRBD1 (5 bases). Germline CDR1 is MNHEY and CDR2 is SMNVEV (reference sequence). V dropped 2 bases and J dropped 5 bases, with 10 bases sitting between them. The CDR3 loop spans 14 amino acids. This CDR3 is CASSLGAGHQPQHF. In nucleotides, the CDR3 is TGTGCCAGCAGTTTAGGGGCAGGTCATCAGCCCCAGCATTTT.

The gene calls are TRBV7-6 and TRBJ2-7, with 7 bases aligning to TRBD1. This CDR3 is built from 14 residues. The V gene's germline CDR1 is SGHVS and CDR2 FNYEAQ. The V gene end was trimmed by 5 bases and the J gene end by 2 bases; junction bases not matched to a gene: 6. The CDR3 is CASSIRQGTYEQYF. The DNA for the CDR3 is TGTGCCAGCAGCATAAGACAGGGTACCTACGAGCAGTACTTC.